This entry describes one T cell receptor (beta chain). This entry is derived from a study of blood T cell repertoires in COVID-19. Study in general: The origin of the acute and convalescent COVID-19 samples was the United States, Italy and Spain. T cells, B-cell-depleted T cells, or PBMCs supplied cDNA or gDNA.

In the 2 weeks before study entry, exposed participants met a COVID-19 case, which was PCR-confirmed or clinician-diagnosed. As originally analysed: Amplification with reference gene primers provided the estimates of nucleated cell counts. Produced via immunoSEQ multiplex PCR; TCRdb's table is partial and in-frame only. V and J calls and clone size come straight from that table; D and trimming were deduced from the DNA. This sample has approximately 300,000 clones; around nine tenths occur once, and the top ten carry almost 4%. Germline CDR1 and CDR2: SGHAT and FQNNGV. The CDR3 sequence is 16 residues long. Trimming removed 0 bases from V and 4 bases from J; junction bases left unmatched: 5.

Sample: PBMCs or T cells enriched from blood (not recorded which). The receptor was derived from a young woman who had been exposed to COVID-19. V usage is TRBV11-2 and J usage is TRBJ2-3; 9 nucleotides agree with TRBD2. The CDR3 bases are TGTGCCAGCAGCTTAGAAGCGGGGGGTGGGTCAGATACGCAGTATTTT. Translated: CASSLEAGGGSDTQYF.